This T cell receptor beta chain came from a study of blood T cell repertoires in COVID-19. Method: immunoSEQ multiplex PCR; TCRdb's copy keeps in-frame clones and lacks some. This table holds around 140,000 clones, 81% found once. Material: peripheral blood. This sequence was found in an older woman with active or convalescent COVID-19.

CDR3 loop: CASDPGQGRNIQYF. The CDR3 nucleotides are TGTGCCAGCGATCCGGGACAGGGCCGAAACATTCAGTACTTC. The gene calls are TRBV28 and TRBJ2-4; 9 nucleotides agree with TRBD1. From germline, CDR1 is MDHEN and CDR2 SYDVKM. This CDR3 comprises 14 residues. The J segment lost 6 bases and the V segment lost 8 bases, leaving 8 bases of the junction unmatched.